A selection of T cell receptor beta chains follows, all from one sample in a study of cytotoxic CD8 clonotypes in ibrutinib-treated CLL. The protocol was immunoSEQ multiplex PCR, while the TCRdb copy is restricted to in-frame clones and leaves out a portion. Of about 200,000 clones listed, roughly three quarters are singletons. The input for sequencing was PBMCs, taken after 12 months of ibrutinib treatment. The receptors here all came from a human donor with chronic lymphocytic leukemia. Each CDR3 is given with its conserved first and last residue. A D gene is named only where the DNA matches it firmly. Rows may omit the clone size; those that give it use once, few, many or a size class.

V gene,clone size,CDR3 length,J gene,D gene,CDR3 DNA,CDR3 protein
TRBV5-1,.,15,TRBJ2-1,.,TGCGCCAGCAGCTTGGGAGGGACCAGCAACAATGAGCAGTTCTTC,CASSLGGTSNNEQFF
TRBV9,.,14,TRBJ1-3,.,TGTGCCAGCAGCGTAGAGGGAGTGCGAAACACCATATATTTT,CASSVEGVRNTIYF
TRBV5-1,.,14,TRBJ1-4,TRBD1,TGCGCCAGCAGCAGACAGGGGACGAATGAAAAACTGTTTTTT,CASSRQGTNEKLFF
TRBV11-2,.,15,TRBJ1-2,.,TGTGCCAGCAGCCCACCGTCGACAGAGAACTATGGCTACACCTTC,CASSPPSTENYGYTF
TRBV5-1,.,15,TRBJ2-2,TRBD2,TGCGCCAGCAGCCCTACTAGCGGAGTAACCGGGGAGCTGTTTTTT,CASSPTSGVTGELFF
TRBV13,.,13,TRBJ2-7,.,TGTGCCAGCAGCTTAGGAGGGGGCTACGAGCAGTACTTC,CASSLGGGYEQYF
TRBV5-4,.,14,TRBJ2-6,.,TGTGCCAGCAGCTTTCAAGCCGGGGCCAACGTCCTGACTTTC,CASSFQAGANVLTF
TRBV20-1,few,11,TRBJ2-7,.,TGCAGTGCTAGGGCAGTCCACGAGCAGTACTTC,CSARAVHEQYF
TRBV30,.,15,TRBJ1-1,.,TGTGCCTGGATGGCAGGATTGTTTATGAACACTGAAGCTTTCTTT,CAWMAGLFMNTEAFF
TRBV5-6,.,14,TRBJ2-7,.,TGTGCCAGCAGCCCGGCGCTCGGGGACGAGTTGCAGTACTTC,CASSPALGDELQYF
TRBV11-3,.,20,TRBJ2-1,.,TGTGCCAGCAGCTTTCTCCCCCGTACCCGCCATGGTGCATCCTACAATGAGCAGTTCTTC,CASSFLPRTRHGASYNEQFF
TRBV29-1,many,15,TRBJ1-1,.,TGCAGCGTTGAAGGGGTTGGGGCGGGAGGAACTGAAGCTTTCTTT,CSVEGVGAGGTEAFF
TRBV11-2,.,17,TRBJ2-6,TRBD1,TGTGCCAGCAGCTCCTCTGACAGGGGCTCTGGGGCCAACGTCCTGACTTTC,CASSSSDRGSGANVLTF
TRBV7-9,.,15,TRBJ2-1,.,TGTGCCAGCAGCTTAGCATCAGGGACCTACAATGAGCAGTTCTTC,CASSLASGTYNEQFF
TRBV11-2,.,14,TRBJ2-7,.,TGTGCCAGCAGCTGGGGGCAGGCAGGCTACGAGCAGTACTTC,CASSWGQAGYEQYF
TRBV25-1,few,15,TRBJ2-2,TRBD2,TGTGCCAGCAGTGAATATAGCGGGAGGACCGGGGAGCTGTTTTTT,CASSEYSGRTGELFF
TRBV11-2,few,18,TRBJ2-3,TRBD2,TGTGCCAGCAGCCCTCTAGCGGGAGTCAGGTACGGCACAGATACGCAGTATTTT,CASSPLAGVRYGTDTQYF
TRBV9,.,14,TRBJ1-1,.,TGTGCCAGCAGCCCCCGTCGGGTGAACACTGAAGCTTTCTTT,CASSPRRVNTEAFF
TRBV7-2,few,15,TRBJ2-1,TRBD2,TGTGCCAGCAGCCAGAACAGCGGGAGCCACAATGAGCAGTTCTTC,CASSQNSGSHNEQFF
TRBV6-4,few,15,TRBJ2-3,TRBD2,TGTGCCGGCACACTGACTAGCGGAACCACAGATACGCAGTATTTT,CAGTLTSGTTDTQYF
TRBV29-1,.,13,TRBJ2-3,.,TGCAGCGTTGAACGGGCTAGCACAGATACGCAGTATTTT,CSVERASTDTQYF
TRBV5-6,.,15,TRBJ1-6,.,TGTGCCAGCAGCCAACCCACAGGGTCGAATTCACCCCTCCACTTT,CASSQPTGSNSPLHF
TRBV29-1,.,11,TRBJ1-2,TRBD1,TGCAGCGTTGAGACAGGGGGTGGCTACACCTTC,CSVETGGGYTF
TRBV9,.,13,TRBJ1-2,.,TGTGCCAGCAGTTATGACGGTAACTATGGCTACACCTTC,CASSYDGNYGYTF
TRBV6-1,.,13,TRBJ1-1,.,TGTGCCAGCAGGGAGGGGCTGAACACTGAAGCTTTCTTT,CASREGLNTEAFF
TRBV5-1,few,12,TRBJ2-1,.,TGCGCCAGCAGCTTGGCGGCAACTGAGCAGTTCTTC,CASSLAATEQFF
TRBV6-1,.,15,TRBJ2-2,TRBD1,TGTGCCAGCACCCGGGGACAGAGAAACACCGGGGAGCTGTTTTTT,CASTRGQRNTGELFF
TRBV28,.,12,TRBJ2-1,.,TGTGCCAGCAGTTTACAGGGCAATGAGCAGTTCTTC,CASSLQGNEQFF
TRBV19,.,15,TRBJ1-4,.,TGTGCCAGTAGTATAGAGAGGGGACTTTATGAAAAACTGTTTTTT,CASSIERGLYEKLFF
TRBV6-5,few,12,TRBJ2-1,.,TGTGCCAGCAGGTCTAGACCCAATGAGCAGTTCTTC,CASRSRPNEQFF
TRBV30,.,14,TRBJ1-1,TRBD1,TGTGCCTGTCCCACGACAGGGGCGGGCACTGAAGCTTTCTTT,CACPTTGAGTEAFF
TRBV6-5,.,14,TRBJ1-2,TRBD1,TGTGCCAGCAGACGCCCGACAGGGCTGGCTGGCTACACCTTC,CASRRPTGLAGYTF
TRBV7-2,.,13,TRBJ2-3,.,TGTGCCAGCAGCTCCATTCTCACAGATACGCAGTATTTT,CASSSILTDTQYF
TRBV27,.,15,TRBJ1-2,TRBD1,TGTGCCAGCAGTCCCCTTGTATCGACAGGGGCTGGCTACACCTTC,CASSPLVSTGAGYTF
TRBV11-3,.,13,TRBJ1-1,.,TGTGCCAGCAGCTTAGGACGGAACACTGAAGCTTTCTTT,CASSLGRNTEAFF
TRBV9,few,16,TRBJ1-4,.,TGTGCCAGCAGCCCCCGACGGGGCACAGGCAATGAAAAACTGTTTTTT,CASSPRRGTGNEKLFF